Below, 14 T cell receptor beta chains from the same sample are listed, as sequenced in a study of blood T cell repertoires in COVID-19. Sequencing was performed with immunoSEQ multiplex PCR; in TCRdb, only in-frame clones are kept and a portion is missing. The table has around 180,000 clones, approximately 85% seen once. Specimen: peripheral blood. The source is a woman aged 80 or older with acute or convalescent COVID-19.

The gene calls are TRBV27 and TRBJ2-5, with D hard to call. Trimming left V 7 bases short and J 2 bases short, with 17 bases between. The CDR3 extends over 15 amino acids. Per germline, CDR1 MNHEY and CDR2 SMNVEV (reference sequence). CDR3 loop: CASKAPFGGQETQYF. In nucleotides, the CDR3 is TGTGCCAGCAAGGCCCCTTTCGGCGGACAAGAGACCCAGTACTTC.

This clone was observed once. Other DNA variants within this sample encode the same CDR3. The chain combines TRBV9 with TRBJ2-1; D gene unclear. Trimming stripped 0 bases from V and 1 base from J, with 5 bases between. Germline CDR1 SGDLS, CDR2 YYNGEE. This CDR3 region has 14 residues. CDR3: CASSVGGSYNEQFF. CDR3 nucleotides: TGTGCCAGCAGCGTAGGAGGATCCTACAATGAGCAGTTCTTC.

The V and J genes are TRBV5-1 and TRBJ2-5; 12 positions match TRBD2. V dropped 7 bases and J dropped 4; count of bases not matched to a gene: 11. Germline V gene sequence: CDR1 SGHRS, CDR2 YFSETQ. The CDR3 sequence is 16 residues long. In DNA form, the CDR3 reads TGCGCCAGCGGGATTCCCTCGACTAGCGGGAGAGAGACCCAGTACTTC. Translation: CASGIPSTSGRETQYF. The entire variable domain, with the rest obtained from reference TRBV5-1 and TRBJ2-5, is as follows: KAGVTQTPRYLIKTRGQQVTLSCSPISGHRSVSWYQQTPGQGLQFLFEYFSETQRNKGNFPGRFSGRQFSNSRSEMNVSTLELGDSALYLCASGIPSTSGRETQYFGPGTRLLVL.

CDR3 residues: CASSRGLYEQYF. Here the CDR3 DNA reads TGTGCCAGCAGTCGAGGACTCTACGAGCAGTACTTC. The J gene is TRBJ2-7, the V gene TRBV2; perhaps TRBD2 as D (5 bases). Germline CDR1 is SNHLY and CDR2 is FYNNEI. V lost 5 bases and J 3 bases, leaving 8 bases between the germline ends. The CDR3 is 12 amino acids.

This chain links TRBV12-3 or TRBV12-4 with TRBJ1-2; 7 nucleotides agree with TRBD1. CDR3 length equals 13 residues. V lost 7 bases and J lost 7; bases outside the gene matches: 9. The CDR3 is CASTPEGAGGYTF. CDR3 DNA: TGTGCCAGCACTCCCGAGGGGGCGGGTGGCTACACCTTC.

The chain is built from TRBV5-1 and TRBJ2-7; TRBD2 matches 10 bases. The CDR3 has 16 residues. Germline CDR1 reads SGHRS; CDR2 reads YFSETQ. The ends lost 3 bases at V and 9 bases at J; junction bases unmatched: 15. CDR3 sequence reads: CASSYLAGEKLLVQYF. The CDR3 bases are TGCGCCAGCAGCTATCTAGCGGGGGAGAAACTTCTGGTGCAGTACTTC.

This clone has a single count. This chain uses TRBV18 with TRBJ2-7; 7 bases fit TRBD1. The germline gives CDR1 KGHSH, CDR2 LQKENI. This CDR3 spans 16 amino acids. Trimming took 0 bases from V and 2 from J; bases not matched to a gene: 7. This chain's CDR3 is CASSPPTQGVTYEQYF. The CDR3, as DNA: TGTGCCAGCTCACCACCTACGCAGGGGGTGACCTACGAGCAGTACTTC.

The rearrangement joins TRBV19 to TRBJ1-1, with TRBD1 as a possible D gene (6 bases). The CDR3 has 13 amino acids. The V and J ends lost 7 bases and 5 bases respectively, with 14 bases between them. Germline V lookup: CDR1 LNHDA, CDR2 SQIVND (reference sequence). The CDR3 sequence: CASTMGRGTEAFF. The CDR3 bases are TGTGCCAGTACCATGGGGAGGGGGACTGAAGCTTTCTTT.

This sequence joins TRBV20-1 and TRBJ2-2, with 9 bases lining up with TRBD2. The CDR3 loop spans 21 amino acids. In germline, CDR1 is DFQATT, CDR2 SNEGSKA (reference sequence). The V segment lost 5 bases and the J segment 2 bases; nucleotides outside the gene matches: 24. The CDR3 DNA sequence: TGCAGTGCTCGTGGCCTAGGGCTAGCGGGGTCCCCGTCCCAAAACACCGGGGAGCTGTTTTTT. Its translation is CSARGLGLAGSPSQNTGELFF.

The chain combines TRBV6-5 with TRBJ2-7, with TRBD2 identical over 10 bases. Looked up from germline, CDR1 is MNHEY and CDR2 is SVGAGI. Trimming took 2 bases from V and 4 from J; bases not matched to a gene: 5. The CDR3 totals 15 residues. CDR3 in amino acids: CASSYTLAGGYEQYF. The CDR3 coding sequence is TGTGCCAGCAGTTACACTTTAGCGGGGGGATACGAGCAGTACTTC.

The chain couples TRBV3-1 (or the pseudogene TRBV3-2) to TRBJ1-1; D remains unclear. From germline, CDR1 is LGHDT and CDR2 YNNKEL (reference sequence). There are 16 residues in the CDR3. The germline V and J ends were trimmed by 0 bases and 1 base, with 12 bases remaining between them. The CDR3 coding sequence is TGTGCCAGCAGCCAAGAGTCCCGGGAATCGAACACTGAAGCTTTCTTT. It is translated as CASSQESRESNTEAFF.

The chain is built from TRBV4-3 and TRBJ2-7, with D hard to call. The CDR3 extends over 14 amino acids. V lost 1 base, J lost 1 base, and 8 bases lay in between. CDR1 and CDR2 from the germline V gene are LGHNA and YSLEER. Written as DNA, the CDR3 is TGCGCCAGCAGCCAAGCCCCCGGGTCCTACGAGCAGTACTTC. As protein: CASSQAPGSYEQYF.

The rearrangement links TRBV18 to TRBJ1-2; 10 bases agree with TRBD1. The trim removed 3 bases at V and 7 bases at J, leaving 2 bases unmatched. In germline, CDR1 is KGHSH, CDR2 LQKENI. The CDR3 is 13 amino acids. The CDR3 region has the DNA TGTGCCAGCTCACCGACAGGGGGCCGTGGCTACACCTTC. Translating gives CASSPTGGRGYTF.

The rearrangement joins TRBV6-6 to TRBJ1-2; 9 bases are shared with TRBD1. CDR3 length equals 16 residues. CDR1 MNHNY and CDR2 SVGAGI come from the germline V gene (reference sequence). Unmatched junction bases numbered 6, after V lost 3 bases and J lost 1 base. The CDR3 nucleotides are TGTGCCAGCAGTTATTCCGGGACAGGGATTAACTATGGCTACACCTTC. This encodes CASSYSGTGINYGYTF.